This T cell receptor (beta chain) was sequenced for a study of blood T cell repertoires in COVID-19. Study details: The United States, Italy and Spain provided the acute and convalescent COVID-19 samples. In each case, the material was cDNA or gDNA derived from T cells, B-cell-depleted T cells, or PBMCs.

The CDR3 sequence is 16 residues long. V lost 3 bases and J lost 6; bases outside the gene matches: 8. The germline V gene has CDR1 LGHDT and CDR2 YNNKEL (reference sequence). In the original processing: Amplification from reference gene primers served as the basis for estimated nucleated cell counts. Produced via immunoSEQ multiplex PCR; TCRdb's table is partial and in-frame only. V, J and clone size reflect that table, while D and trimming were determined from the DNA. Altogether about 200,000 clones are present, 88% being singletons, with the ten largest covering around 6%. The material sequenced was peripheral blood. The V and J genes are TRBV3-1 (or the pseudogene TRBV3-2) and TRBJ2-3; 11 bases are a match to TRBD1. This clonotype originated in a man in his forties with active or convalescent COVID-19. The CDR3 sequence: CASSHSSGQGVDTQYF. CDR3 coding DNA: TGTGCCAGCAGCCATTCCTCGGGACAGGGGGTCGATACGCAGTATTTT.